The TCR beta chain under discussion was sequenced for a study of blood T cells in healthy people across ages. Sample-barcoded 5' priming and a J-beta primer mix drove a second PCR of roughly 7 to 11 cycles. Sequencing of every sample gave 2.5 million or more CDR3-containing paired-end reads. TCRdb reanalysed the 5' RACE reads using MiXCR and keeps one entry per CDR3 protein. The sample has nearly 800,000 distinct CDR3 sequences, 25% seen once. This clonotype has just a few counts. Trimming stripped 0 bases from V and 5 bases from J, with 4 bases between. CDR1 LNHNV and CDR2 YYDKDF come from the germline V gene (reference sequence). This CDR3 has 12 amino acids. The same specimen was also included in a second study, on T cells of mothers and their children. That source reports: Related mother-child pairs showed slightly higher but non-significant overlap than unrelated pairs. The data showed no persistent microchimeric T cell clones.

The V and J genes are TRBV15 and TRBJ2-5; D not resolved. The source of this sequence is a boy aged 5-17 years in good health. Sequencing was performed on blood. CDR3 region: CATSRDVETQYF. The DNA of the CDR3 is TGTGCCACCAGCAGAGATGTGGAGACCCAGTACTTC.